The 16 T cell receptor beta chains below were found in one sample sequenced in a study of cytomegalovirus exposure and HLA in healthy donors. A multiplex PCR was run with 60 Vbeta primers and 13 Jbeta primers. Data came from immunoSEQ multiplex PCR; TCRdb stores just in-frame clones and leaves some out. The sample comprises 150,000 or so clones, 65% to 80% of which are singletons, and roughly 2.8% rests with the top ten. Specimen: PBMCs. The receptors derive from a man in his late teens or twenties in good health and CMV-seronegative.

V is TRBV2 and J is TRBJ1-3; 9 nucleotides line up with TRBD1. There are 16 residues in the CDR3. The germline V gene has CDR1 SNHLY and CDR2 FYNNEI. Trimming removed 6 bases from V and 6 bases from J; junction bases left unmatched: 12. The CDR3 loop reads CASSEDGTGLENTIYF. The DNA of the CDR3 is TGTGCCAGCAGCGAGGATGGGACAGGGCTCGAAAACACCATATATTTT.

The chain is built from TRBV27 and TRBJ2-7; TRBD1 agrees at 7 bases. The CDR3 is 14 amino acids. V was pared by 5 bases and J by 2 bases, with 6 bases of the junction left unmatched. Looked up from germline, CDR1 is MNHEY and CDR2 is SMNVEV (reference sequence). The CDR3 protein is CASSPRTGTYEQYF. CDR3 DNA sequence: TGTGCCAGCAGTCCCCGGACAGGTACCTACGAGCAGTACTTC.

The chain joins TRBV28 to TRBJ1-1; 10 nucleotides agree with TRBD1. V gave up 6 bases and J gave up 10 bases; unmatched junction bases: 8. This CDR3 has 13 amino acids. Germline V lookup: CDR1 MDHEN, CDR2 SYDVKM. The CDR3 sequence is CASRTGQGMVAFF. Written as DNA, the CDR3 is TGTGCCAGCAGGACGGGACAGGGGATGGTAGCTTTCTTT.

The rearrangement uses TRBV27 and TRBJ1-4; 9 bases fit TRBD1. This CDR3 region has 17 residues. Germline V gives CDR1 MNHEY, CDR2 SMNVEV (reference sequence). V shed 3 bases and J 0 bases; nucleotides not matched to a gene: 5. CDR3 bases: TGTGCCAGCAGTTTCCTAGGACAGGGGACAACTAATGAAAAACTGTTTTTT. This sequence encodes CASSFLGQGTTNEKLFF.

V and J are TRBV7-9 and TRBJ2-7; 7 bases fit TRBD1. Germline assignment: CDR1 SEHNR and CDR2 FQNEAQ (reference sequence). The CDR3 is 12 residues long. The CDR3 protein is CSVGTDSYEQYV. The CDR3 nucleotides read TGTTCGGTAGGGACAGACTCCTACGAGCAGTACGTC.

On this clone itself: Its ends do not fully match the called genes, so a read error is possible. This rearrangement joins TRBV28 to TRBJ1-6; possibly TRBD1 for D (5 bases). CDR1 is MDHEN, CDR2 SYDVKM, per germline. The CDR3 length is 10 residues. The CDR3 loop is CASRGACVSF. As DNA, the CDR3 is TGTGCCAGCAGAGGGGCCTGCGTCTCGTTT.

The chain is built from TRBV19 and TRBJ1-1; TRBD1 agrees at 8 bases. V was clipped by 6 bases and J by 1 base; unmatched bases: 1. Germline loops: CDR1 LNHDA, CDR2 SQIVND (reference sequence). The CDR3 is 13 amino acids. CDR3 sequence (DNA): TGTGCCAGTAGCGACAGGGGGAACACTGAAGCTTTCTTT. Its protein product is CASSDRGNTEAFF. The whole variable domain, remainder taken from reference TRBV19 and TRBJ1-1, is DGGITQSPKYLFRKEGQNVTLSCEQNLNHDAMYWYRQDPGQGLRLIYYSQIVNDFQKGDIAEGYSVSREKKESFPLTVTSAQKNPTAFYLCASSDRGNTEAFFGQGTRLTVV.

This rearrangement joins TRBV5-1 to TRBJ1-5; possibly TRBD1 for D (5 bases). The germline V gene encodes CDR1 SGHRS and CDR2 YFSETQ. CDR3 length: 16 amino acids. V shed 4 bases and J shed 5 bases, with 19 bases lying between them. CDR3 protein: CASSTGPPGPHQPQHF. Here the CDR3 DNA reads TGCGCCAGCAGCACGGGTCCCCCAGGGCCGCATCAGCCCCAGCATTTT.

This rearrangement joins TRBV18 to TRBJ1-3; D is undetermined. Germline V gene lookup returns CDR1 KGHSH and CDR2 LQKENI. The ends were cut back, 1 base at V and 2 bases at J, with 9 bases in the middle. This CDR3 region has 15 residues. CDR3 nucleotide sequence: TGTGCCAGCTCACCACAGCCGAACGCTGGAAACACCATATATTTT. Translated, it gives CASSPQPNAGNTIYF.

DNA for the CDR3: TGTGCCAGCAGCTCCTCCGGGACAGGGCCGTACAATGAGCAGTTCTTC. Amino acid sequence: CASSSSGTGPYNEQFF. The chain recombines TRBV7-9 with TRBJ2-1; 9 bases fit TRBD1. CDR3 length equals 16 residues. Germline V gives CDR1 SEHNR, CDR2 FQNEAQ (reference sequence). V lost 4 bases to trimming and J lost 4 bases; unmatched junction nucleotides: 8.

This clone is a singleton in its sample. Germline and junction disagree at one end, which may indicate a read error. The chain recombines TRBV9 with TRBJ2-6; 11 bases line up with TRBD1. This CDR3 is built from 18 residues. Germline CDR1 SGDLS, CDR2 YYNGEE. CDR3 sequence reads: CASSEWDRGASGANGLTF. Written as DNA, the CDR3 is TGTGCCAGCAGCGAGTGGGACAGGGGGGCCTCTGGGGCCAACGGCCTGACTTTC.

The rearrangement uses TRBV4-1 and TRBJ1-2, with D perhaps TRBD1 (6 bases). This CDR3 comprises 15 residues. Deletions cut 1 base from V and 1 base from J, with 10 bases between. The V gene's germline CDR1 is MGHRA and CDR2 YSYEKL. The chain's CDR3 is CASSQGTADNYGYTF. The CDR3 region has the DNA TGCGCCAGCAGCCAAGGGACAGCAGATAACTATGGCTACACCTTC.

V gene TRBV29-1 combines with J gene TRBJ2-3; TRBD2 matches at 11 bases. This CDR3 is built from 18 residues. Unmatched junction bases numbered 10, after V lost 0 bases and J lost 2 bases. Germline V gene lookup returns CDR1 SQVTM and CDR2 ANQGSEA. Written as DNA, the CDR3 is TGCAGCGTTGAAGATATAGCGGGGGGGAAATATTTCACAGATACGCAGTATTTT. Its protein product is CSVEDIAGGKYFTDTQYF.

This clone was detected a few times. V usage is TRBV2 and J usage is TRBJ2-2; 8 bases align to TRBD2. With V trimmed by 4 bases and J by 5 bases, 9 bases remained unmatched. This CDR3 spans 16 amino acids. CDR1 SNHLY and CDR2 FYNNEI come from the germline V gene. This chain's CDR3 is CASSGGSGARTGELFF. CDR3 sequence (DNA): TGTGCCAGCAGTGGAGGTAGCGGGGCCAGAACCGGGGAGCTGTTTTTT.

V is TRBV9 and J is TRBJ2-1; 8 bases are a match to TRBD2. Per the germline V gene, CDR1 is SGDLS and CDR2 is YYNGEE. Trimming at V came to 5 bases and at J to 6 bases, leaving 10 bases not matched to a gene. The CDR3 has 15 residues. The CDR3: CASSTSGGPFNEQFF. CDR3 nucleotide sequence: TGTGCCAGCAGTACCAGCGGGGGACCTTTCAATGAGCAGTTCTTC.

The chain links TRBV5-1 to TRBJ1-1, with a possible D match to TRBD1 (6 bases). The V end lost 0 bases, the J end lost 2 bases, and 17 bases lay between the germline ends. CDR3 size: 17 residues. Germline CDR1 is SGHRS and CDR2 is YFSETQ. CDR3 bases: TGCGCCAGCAGCTTGGTCGGAGGTCTACAGGGTAACACTGAAGCTTTCTTT. Translated, it gives CASSLVGGLQGNTEAFF.